A selection of T cell receptor beta chains follows, all from one sample in a study of OX40 agonist ivuxolimab in advanced cancers. TCRdb keeps only in-frame clones here, not all; method: immunoSEQ multiplex PCR. The table records about 36,000 clones, approximately 90% of them present only once. This material consisted of CD4+ or CD8+ T cells sorted from blood, taken in a trial of the OX40 agonist ivuxolimab. The source is an adult with an advanced solid tumor such as melanoma, head and neck, liver or kidney cancer. CDR3s include the opening cysteine and the closing phenylalanine or tryptophan. Each record gives: V gene, D gene, J gene, clone size, CDR3 protein, CDR3 DNA. The D gene is left open where the match is weak. Part of the rows lack a size; the others show once, few, many or a class for expanded clones.

TRBV19	TRBD1	TRBJ2-7	.	CASSLLAGTGGHEQYF	TGTGCCAGTAGTTTATTAGCCGGGACAGGGGGCCACGAGCAGTACTTC
TRBV7-9	.	TRBJ1-5	.	CASSLGENSNQPQHF	TGTGCCAGCAGCTTAGGGGAGAATAGCAATCAGCCCCAGCATTTT
TRBV29-1	.	TRBJ1-6	once	CSVSESSYNSPLHF	TGCAGCGTTTCGGAGAGCTCCTATAATTCACCCCTCCACTTT
TRBV11-2	TRBD2	TRBJ2-7	.	CASSPGLAGATSYEQYF	TGTGCCAGCAGCCCTGGACTAGCGGGGGCCACGTCCTACGAGCAGTACTTC
TRBV5-1	TRBD2	TRBJ2-3	.	CASSFLGGLAGTSTDTQYF	TGCGCCAGCAGCTTCCTCGGCGGACTAGCGGGAACTAGCACAGATACGCAGTATTTT
TRBV2	.	TRBJ1-1	.	CARFDRFNTEAFF	TGTGCCAGATTTGACCGTTTCAACACTGAAGCTTTCTTT
TRBV9	TRBD1	TRBJ2-7	.	CASSGTGGLYEQYF	TGTGCCAGCAGCGGGACAGGGGGCTTATACGAGCAGTACTTC
TRBV28	TRBD1	TRBJ1-2	.	CASSLDRGHGYTF	TGTGCCAGCAGTTTGGACAGGGGGCATGGCTACACCTTC
TRBV15	.	TRBJ1-5	.	CATSRDRGQPQHF	TGTGCCACCAGCAGAGATAGGGGGCAGCCCCAGCATTTT
TRBV5-4	.	TRBJ2-3	.	CASSLSSPSTDTQYF	TGTGCCAGCAGCTTGAGTTCACCTAGCACAGATACGCAGTATTTT
TRBV11-2	TRBD2	TRBJ2-2	few	CASSSRTSGMKVSRELFF	TGTGCCAGCAGCTCCCGGACTAGCGGGATGAAGGTTAGCCGGGAGCTGTTTTTT
TRBV5-1	.	TRBJ2-7	.	CASSVDGYEQYF	TGCGCCAGCAGCGTTGACGGCTACGAGCAGTACTTC
TRBV6-6	.	TRBJ2-3	.	CASLDQGSTDTQYF	TGTGCCAGCCTTGACCAGGGGAGCACAGATACGCAGTATTTT
TRBV27	TRBD1	TRBJ2-7	.	CASSSPDRRSYEQYF	TGTGCCAGCAGTTCCCCGGACAGGCGATCCTACGAGCAGTACTTC
TRBV7-9	TRBD2	TRBJ2-5	.	CASSSRLAAKETQYF	TGTGCCAGCAGCTCAAGACTAGCGGCCAAAGAGACCCAGTACTTC
TRBV11-2	.	TRBJ1-5	.	CASSFTPGIEQPQHF	TGTGCCAGCAGCTTTACTCCAGGGATTGAGCAGCCCCAGCATTTT
TRBV7-2	TRBD1	TRBJ2-7	.	CASSDRDRAVSYEQYF	TGTGCCAGCAGCGACCGGGACAGGGCAGTATCCTACGAGCAGTACTTC
TRBV6-1	TRBD2	TRBJ2-1	.	CASSVHSGRDNEQFF	TGTGCCAGCAGTGTCCATAGCGGGAGGGACAATGAGCAGTTCTTC
TRBV28	TRBD2	TRBJ2-5	.	CASSLLAGIGETQYF	TGTGCCAGCAGTTTACTAGCGGGAATTGGAGAGACCCAGTACTTC
TRBV7-2	TRBD1	TRBJ2-2	.	CASRSDRATGELFF	TGTGCCAGCAGGTCCGACAGGGCCACCGGGGAGCTGTTTTTT
TRBV6-9	.	TRBJ2-7	.	CASRTGHLNEQYF	TGTGCCAGCAGAACGGGACACCTTAACGAGCAGTACTTC
TRBV5-1	.	TRBJ2-5	once	CASSLSTGRQETQYF	TGCGCCAGCAGCTTATCCACAGGGCGCCAAGAGACCCAGTACTTC
TRBV6-5	.	TRBJ1-6	medium-sized	CASKKIHSNSPLHF	TGTGCCAGTAAAAAGATCCATTCGAACTCACCCCTCCACTTT
TRBV25-1	.	TRBJ2-5	.	CASSARGLPEETQYF	TGTGCCAGCAGTGCCCGCGGACTACCCGAAGAGACCCAGTACTTC
TRBV2	TRBD2	TRBJ2-7	.	CASTERRLAGGRSYEQYF	TGTGCCAGCACCGAAAGGAGACTAGCGGGAGGCCGCTCCTACGAGCAGTACTTC
TRBV5-1	TRBD1	TRBJ1-4	.	CASSGTGSANEKLFF	TGCGCCAGCAGCGGGACAGGTTCAGCTAATGAAAAACTGTTTTTT
TRBV5-4	.	TRBJ1-1	few	CASSLGTGNTEAFF	TGTGCCAGCAGCTTGGGGACGGGGAACACTGAAGCTTTCTTT
TRBV28	.	TRBJ2-4	.	CASSPPLVGKNIQYF	TGTGCCAGCAGTCCCCCTTTGGTGGGCAAAAACATTCAGTACTTC
TRBV11-1	TRBD1	TRBJ2-3	.	CASRPRDRGRDTQYF	TGTGCCAGCAGGCCCCGGGACAGGGGTCGAGATACGCAGTATTTT
TRBV7-2	TRBD2	TRBJ2-3	.	CASSLDWQRGGTDTQYF	TGTGCCAGCAGCTTAGATTGGCAGCGGGGCGGCACAGATACGCAGTATTTT
TRBV4-1	TRBD1	TRBJ2-7	.	CASRGPGQGGYEQYF	TGCGCCAGCCGCGGTCCGGGACAGGGGGGCTACGAGCAGTACTTC
TRBV7-2	TRBD1	TRBJ2-2	.	CASSFDRGRGTGELFF	TGTGCCAGCAGCTTCGACAGGGGGCGGGGGACCGGGGAGCTGTTTTTT
TRBV28	.	TRBJ2-7	.	CASSLDNPYEQYF	TGTGCCAGCAGTTTGGACAATCCCTACGAGCAGTACTTC
TRBV7-2	.	TRBJ2-6	.	CASSPYRGSGANVLTF	TGTGCCAGCAGCCCCTATAGGGGGTCTGGGGCCAACGTCCTGACTTTC
TRBV29-1	.	TRBJ2-2	.	CSAIRVGNGELFF	TGCAGCGCCATCAGGGTTGGTAACGGGGAGCTGTTTTTT
TRBV4-2	.	TRBJ2-2	once	CASSQAGARGNTGELFF	TGTGCCAGCAGCCAAGCGGGGGCGCGGGGGAACACCGGGGAGCTGTTTTTT
TRBV6-1	TRBD1	TRBJ1-2	once	CASSEEWRGRLYGYTF	TGTGCCAGCAGTGAAGAATGGAGGGGGCGTCTCTATGGCTACACCTTC
TRBV30	.	TRBJ2-7	.	CAWEGAKYEQYF	TGTGCCTGGGAAGGGGCGAAGTACGAGCAGTACTTC
TRBV9	TRBD1	TRBJ2-1	.	CASSAWTGAEQFF	TGTGCCAGCAGCGCCTGGACAGGGGCTGAGCAGTTCTTC
TRBV5-1	.	TRBJ2-1	.	CASSLGGTTYNEQFF	TGCGCCAGCAGCTTGGGTGGGACAACCTACAATGAGCAGTTCTTC
TRBV28	.	TRBJ1-2	.	CASSLSGDGYTF	TGTGCCAGCAGTTTATCAGGGGATGGCTACACCTTC
TRBV2	TRBD1	TRBJ1-2	.	CASSETGQGSGGYTF	TGTGCCAGCAGTGAGACAGGGCAGGGGTCTGGTGGCTACACCTTC
TRBV30	.	TRBJ2-7	.	CARSVLDEQYF	TGTGCCCGGAGTGTACTAGACGAGCAGTACTTC
TRBV5-1	TRBD1	TRBJ2-1	.	CASSLRTGAAYNEQFF	TGCGCCAGCAGCCTGCGGACAGGGGCGGCCTACAATGAGCAGTTCTTC
TRBV6-1	.	TRBJ2-4	.	CASSEMGVGNMIQYF	TGTGCCAGCAGTGAAATGGGGGTGGGAAATATGATTCAGTACTTC
TRBV2	.	TRBJ1-3	.	CASSESAGLFGTIYF	TGTGCCAGCAGTGAATCAGCAGGACTTTTTGGGACCATATATTTT
TRBV18	.	TRBJ1-5	.	CASSPGQISNQPQHF	TGTGCCAGCTCACCAGGACAGATTAGCAATCAGCCCCAGCATTTT
TRBV30	.	TRBJ2-7	.	CAWSRAGSEGPEQYF	TGTGCCTGGAGTCGGGCCGGGTCCGAGGGGCCCGAGCAGTACTTC
TRBV4-1	.	TRBJ1-4	.	CASSQESARGFSEKLFF	TGCGCCAGCAGCCAAGAAAGCGCGAGGGGTTTTAGTGAAAAACTGTTTTTT
TRBV14	TRBD1	TRBJ1-2	.	CASSPDRGLVGYTF	TGTGCCAGCAGCCCGGACAGGGGTTTGGTTGGCTACACCTTC
TRBV5-8	.	TRBJ1-5	.	CASSSGGKRRANQPQHF	TGTGCCAGCAGCTCGGGGGGAAAGAGGCGCGCCAATCAGCCCCAGCATTTT